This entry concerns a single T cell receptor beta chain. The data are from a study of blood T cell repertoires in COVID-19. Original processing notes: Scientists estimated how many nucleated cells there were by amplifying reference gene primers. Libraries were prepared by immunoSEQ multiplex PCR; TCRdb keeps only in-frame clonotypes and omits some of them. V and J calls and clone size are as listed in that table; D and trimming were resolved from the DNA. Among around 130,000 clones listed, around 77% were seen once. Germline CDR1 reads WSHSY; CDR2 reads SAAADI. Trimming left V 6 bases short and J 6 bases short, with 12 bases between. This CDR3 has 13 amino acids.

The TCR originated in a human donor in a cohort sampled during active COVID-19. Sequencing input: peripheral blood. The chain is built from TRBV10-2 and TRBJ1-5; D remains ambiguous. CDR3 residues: CASSTQTGQPQHF. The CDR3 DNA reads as TGCGCCAGCAGCACCCAGACGGGTCAGCCCCAGCATTTT.